The clone carrying this T cell receptor (beta chain) was detected a few times. Its antigen remains unidentified. These data belong to a study of beta chain features in type 1 diabetes. Overall study context: Researchers looked at some 110 million sorted cells across all samples.

Since all of the isolated RNA was reverse transcribed, expressed TCRB transcripts were what got sequenced. Profiled with immunoSEQ multiplex PCR; TCRdb holds only in-frame clones, not every one. The data contain 900,000 or so clones, 15% to 20% of them singletons. This CDR3 contains 14 residues. Trimming removed 6 bases at V and 4 bases at J, with 15 bases between. Germline V CDR1 and CDR2: MNHEY, SVGAGI. Points from the study as a whole: VDJ junctions in type 1 diabetes patients carried more deletions and fewer insertions.

A single heparinised draw of roughly 100 mL on average was taken per donor. The TCR comes from a woman aged 18-35 years in good health. Material for sequencing was naive CD4+ T cells from blood. The rearrangement uses TRBV6-5 and TRBJ2-5; D is ambiguous. This CDR3 reads CASRPLTWGETQYF. CDR3 sequence (DNA): TGTGCCAGCAGGCCCCTTACCTGGGGAGAGACCCAGTACTTC.